A single T cell receptor beta chain is shown here with its context. The specificity of this receptor is unknown. No much larger clonotype is one base removed from it; base qualities were not supplied. Donors were healthy HIV-negative adults with no recently reported acute infections or vaccinations. All donors were Caucasian adults living in Nashville, Tennessee, USA. Magnetic negative selection was used to enrich CD4+ T cells, after which naive cells were positively selected on CD45RA and the negative fraction became the memory subset. After blood collection by leukapheresis, PBMCs were isolated using Ficoll-Histopaque density gradient centrifugation and then cryopreserved in the vapor phase of liquid nitrogen. Purity and quantity of every magnetically sorted T cell population were checked by analytical flow cytometry. From each sorted fraction, genomic DNA was isolated and quantified by UV absorbance on a Nanodrop 2000c.

Using the deep immunoSEQ assay, multiplex PCR amplified TCR CDR3 regions from genomic DNA. Genomic DNA extracted from each cell subset was distributed evenly over all wells of several immunoSEQ 96-well plates, and each plate served as one replicate. For sorted subsets, 200 to 250 ng genomic DNA, equal to tens of thousands of T cell genomes, was loaded into each replicate PCR. Purified libraries were measured with a Qubit 3.0 fluorometer, size-checked on a Bioanalyzer 2100, and measured again with the KAPA Library Quantification kit. A separate single-read 150-cycle Illumina NextSeq 550 flow cell was used to sequence each immunoSEQ 96-well plate. The published analysis was carried out like this. The immunoSEQ output contained only junctional sequences without quality scores, so filtering could not match that applied to full-length reads. Sequences were annotated with PyIR, a Python wrapper for IgBLAST v1.9, and V/J genes and CDR3 were assigned using IMGT germline references. Reads with weak V/J assignments (E-value above 1e-6), missing CDR3, stop codons, out-of-frame junctions, or ambiguous translated residues were removed. A V3J clonotype was defined by an identical inferred V gene, J gene, and CDR3 amino acid sequence. Percentage overlap between repertoires was computed as shared unique clonotypes divided by the size of the smaller repertoire. Three approaches were used to assess repertoire richness: RTK rarefaction, the Chao1 estimator, and Recon v2.1 estimates of unobserved clonotypes. OLGA was used to compute generation probabilities for all TCRbeta clonotypes that the gDNA method yielded from several donors. The source is immuneACCESS, and TCRdb retained only in-frame sequences with V and J called. Part of the clones is not carried over; for the studies checked, unresolved V genes explain less than half of this, and the remainder is unexplained. V and J calls and clone size follow that table, whereas D and trimming were derived from the DNA. The sample table contains about 680,000 clones; only one count was recorded for less than 80% of them. In total, the top ten clones hold roughly 1.9% of the sample.

The data were taken from a study of shared clonotypes between healthy human individuals (dated by TCRdb to 2018 to 2020). As for the study more broadly: The cohort comprised a couple of women and three men aged 18 to 49 years. For each donor, CD4 naive and CD4 memory were each given three plates, CD8 naive was given two plates, and CD8 memory was given one plate. Each donor's leukapheresis produced roughly between roughly 0.85 and 9 billion PBMCs. To increase sequencing depth and limit assay-specific biases, different laboratories used diverse techniques to prepare libraries and sequence TCR repertoires. To estimate repertoire size and how much clonotypes are shared between individuals, the study performed deep sequencing of blood TCR repertoires from about five healthy adults.

Points the paper makes about the study in general: Larger estimated clonotype richness was generally found for naive subsets than for memory subsets. Higher generation probabilities were observed for clonotypes shared by all four sorted-subset donors than for non-shared clonotypes. Pairwise subsampling indicated that sequencing depth was expected to affect the degree of clonotype sharing among donors. About 4.5% of naive CD4, 3% to 4% of naive CD8, about 2.5% of memory CD4, and more than 0.35% of memory CD8 clonotypes were shared across several donors. Even with the large sequencing depth, rarefaction of the sorted-subset datasets indicated that sequencing was incomplete. The small number of donors limited the genetic and exposure-history diversity represented. Only blood was sampled, and tissue TCR repertoires likely differ from those in blood.

This receptor was obtained from a woman in her twenties or thirties in good health. The material sequenced was memory CD4+ T cells sorted from blood. In the paper's terms, the cell subset or site label means: CD45RA-negative fraction.

The DNA is as follows: TGTGCCAGCAGTCCTGGCCACGGCCGGGACTTGAACACTGAAGCTTTCTTT. Its amino acids are CASSPGHGRDLNTEAFF. The receptor chain draws on TRBV28 and TRBJ1-1; matching of 5 bases hints at TRBD1 as the D gene. Taken from the germline V gene, the CDR1 and CDR2 loops are MDHEN and SYDVKM. Counted from cysteine to phenylalanine, this CDR3 has 17 amino acids. The entry retains the CDR3 DNA only, 51 bases that are in frame from base 1. Trimming removed 5 bases from V and 0 bases from J, leaving 19 bases between the germline ends.